This TCR beta chain stems from a study of T cell changes during pregnancy in multiple sclerosis. Germline CDR1 MDHEN, CDR2 SYDVKM. The length of the CDR3 is 16 residues. The V and J ends lost 0 bases and 4 bases, in that order; junction bases with no gene match: 5. The assay was immunoSEQ multiplex PCR, and TCRdb's table has in-frame clones only and misses some. The sample includes about 50,000 clones, approximately 93% of them seen just once. The sample here was CD4+ T cells from peripheral blood mononuclear cells, taken in the third trimester of pregnancy. The chain links TRBV28 to TRBJ2-2; 7 bases fit TRBD1. This sequence was found in a female donor with multiple sclerosis, enrolled in a pregnancy study. The CDR3 region is CASSLWVGGSTGELFF. In nucleotides, the CDR3 is TGTGCCAGCAGTTTATGGGTAGGGGGCAGCACCGGGGAGCTGTTTTTT.